This section outlines one T cell receptor (beta chain) sequence together with its context. The entry originates in a study of blood T cell repertoires in COVID-19. Produced via immunoSEQ multiplex PCR; TCRdb's table is partial and in-frame only. The top ten clones hold roughly 4.9% of a sample with over 120,000 clones, roughly 77% of them seen once. The sample was peripheral blood. This receptor was obtained from a woman between 70 and 85 years old with COVID-19, enrolled during active disease.

This chain's CDR3 is CACQKASGGRGETQYF. CDR3 nucleotides: TGTGCCTGTCAAAAGGCTAGCGGGGGGCGAGGGGAGACCCAGTACTTC. The chain links TRBV30 to TRBJ2-5; 11 bases are a match to TRBD2. The CDR3 consists of 16 residues. Trimming at V came to 6 bases and at J to 5 bases, leaving 14 bases not matched to a gene. Germline loops: CDR1 GTSNPN, CDR2 SVGIG (reference sequence).